This record looks at one T cell receptor (beta chain) sequence and its context. This entry is derived from a study of T cell changes during pregnancy in multiple sclerosis. Sequencing used immunoSEQ multiplex PCR; TCRdb keeps in-frame clones, though not all of them. The sample lists 25,000 to 30,000 clones, approximately 92% occurring once. CDR1 is LNHDA and CDR2 is SQIVND in the germline V gene (reference sequence). The CDR3 has 15 amino acids. V trimming: 6 bases; J trimming: 6 bases; junction bases outside the gene matches: 9. The receptor comes from a female donor with multiple sclerosis, enrolled in a pregnancy study. Source: CD4+ T cells from peripheral blood mononuclear cells, taken in the first trimester of pregnancy. The chain is built from TRBV19 and TRBJ2-2, with TRBD1 matching 8 bases. In DNA form, the CDR3 reads TGTGCCAGTAGCCACGACAGGGGATGGGCCGGGGAGCTGTTTTTT. This codes for CASSHDRGWAGELFF.